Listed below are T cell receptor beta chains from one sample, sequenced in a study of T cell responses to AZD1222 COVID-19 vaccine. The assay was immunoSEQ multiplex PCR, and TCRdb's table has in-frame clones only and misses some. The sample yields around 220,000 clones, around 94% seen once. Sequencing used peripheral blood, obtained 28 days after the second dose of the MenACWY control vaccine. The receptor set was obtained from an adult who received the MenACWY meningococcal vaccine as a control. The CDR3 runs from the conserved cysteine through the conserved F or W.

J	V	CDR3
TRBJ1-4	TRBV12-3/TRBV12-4	CASSFENEKLFF
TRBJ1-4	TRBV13	CASSSTEDEKLFF
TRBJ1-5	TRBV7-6	CASSLGQGIGQPQHF
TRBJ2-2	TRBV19	CASSSFLAGGLTGELFF
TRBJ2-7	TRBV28	CAIDGVPSSYEQYF
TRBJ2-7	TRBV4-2	CASSLSRGASSYEQYF
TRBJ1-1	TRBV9	CASSVVGGGGTEAFF
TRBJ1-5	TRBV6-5	CASISLGNQPQHF
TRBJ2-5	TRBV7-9	CASSVGGAGQETQYF
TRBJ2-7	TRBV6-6	CASRLQGAVSYEQYF
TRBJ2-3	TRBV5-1	CASSSRAGDRPDTQYF
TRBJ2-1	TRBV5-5	CASSLVPPSGNEQFF
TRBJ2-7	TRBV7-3	CASSLHPGGTEQYF
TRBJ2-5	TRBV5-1	CASSWGTVLQETQYF
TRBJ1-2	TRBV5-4	CASSWTGRRANYGYTF
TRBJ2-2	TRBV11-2	CASSILATTGELFF
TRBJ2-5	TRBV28	CASSDPGSSGTQYF